This TCR beta chain is drawn from a study of T cell responses to AZD1222 COVID-19 vaccine. The germline V and J ends were trimmed by 5 bases and 2 bases, with 13 bases remaining between them. The CDR3 length is 15 residues. The germline V gene has CDR1 SGHTA and CDR2 FQGNSA. A note on this clone: Its antigen is unidentified.

Overall study results and limits: Repertoires were obtained solely post-peak T cell response.

Second-dose recipients at about 4 or about 12 weeks were treated as one pooled group. The assay was immunoSEQ multiplex PCR, and TCRdb's table has in-frame clones only and misses some. The sample comprises 100,000 to 150,000 clones, approximately 89% of which are singletons, and 3.5% to 5% rests with the top ten. The TCR sequence derives from an adult who received the AZD1222 COVID-19 vaccine. The V call is TRBV7-2, the J call TRBJ1-5; D unclear. This sample comprised peripheral blood, obtained 28 days after the second AZD1222 dose. The chain's CDR3 is CASSPAQSGNQPQHF. In nucleotides, the CDR3 is TGTGCCAGCAGCCCCGCCCAATCCGGCAATCAGCCCCAGCATTTT.